This T cell receptor (beta chain) was found in a study of STAT3 mutations in large granular lymphocyte leukemia. Study-level information: Among longitudinally sequenced T-LGLL patients, roughly half had canonical activating STAT3 mutations detected.

General observations from the study: Variable sampling intervals and differing treatment regimens complicated linking therapy response to TCR clonal burden changes. Every T-cell large granular lymphocyte leukemia patient had at least one immunodominant TCR beta clonotype.

TCRbeta libraries averaged about 44,000 productive templates per sample. The assay was immunoSEQ multiplex PCR, and TCRdb's table has in-frame clones only and misses some. The sample contains several thousand clones, 85% to 90% of which appear only once. Trimming took 1 base from V and 3 from J, leaving 4 bases between them. CDR3 size: 13 residues. CDR1 and CDR2 (germline): WSHSY, SAAADI. With regard to this clone: No antigen is known for it.

The sample comprised peripheral blood mononuclear cells. The rearrangement links TRBV10-2 to TRBJ1-5; D uncertain. The receptor comes from a man of 80 years or more with T-cell large granular lymphocyte leukemia. Some clones in this sample may be carry-over from other donors' samples. The CDR3 loop reads CASSEYLNQPQHF. As DNA, the CDR3 is TGCGCCAGCAGTGAGTATCTCAATCAGCCCCAGCATTTT.